This TCR beta chain stems from a study of siplizumab effects on memory and regulatory T cells (dated by TCRdb to the late 2010s). Describing the broader study: The study examined how the anti-CD2 antibody siplizumab affects alloreactive T-cell subsets in allogeneic mixed lymphocyte reactions built from human PBMCs.

The investigation overall reported the following: Because sequences below about 10^-5 frequency were poorly captured, only a minor fraction of alloreactive clones could be mapped to unstimulated subsets. Whether proliferating Tregs from siplizumab cultures actually had suppressive function was not functionally confirmed. Compared with memory T cells, unstimulated naive T cells appeared more diverse, and naive cells seemed to make a substantial contribution to the alloresponse. Siplizumab significantly lowered the cumulative frequency of alloreactive sequences that could be traced to unstimulated CD4+ memory T cells. In reactions with siplizumab, an average of about 69% of mappable alloreactive CD4+ clones were Treg-derived, compared with 25% to 30% in control reactions. Roughly 75-96% of proliferating CD4+ or CD8+ clones could not be assigned a naive or memory phenotype.

Library preparation employed the immunoSEQ multiplex PCR assay. About 9.1 x 10^4 TCR templates per sample were assayed on the deep sequencing platform. Genomic DNA extracted from sorted T cells was used for TCRbeta CDR3 sequencing. The authors' analysis ran thus. The R programming language was used for clonal analysis of TCRbeta CDR3 data. Unstimulated samples were compared with post-reaction CFSE-low samples to define alloreactive CD4+ and CD8+ clones. By matching sequences to the repertoires of sorted unstimulated Treg and non-Treg cells, each alloreactive CD4+ clone was assigned a regulatory or non-regulatory origin. Sourced from immuneACCESS, this table was stored by TCRdb with only in-frame sequences that have V and J called. A share of the clones is absent; for the studies checked, an unresolved V gene accounts for under half, and the remainder has no known explanation. V and J calls and clone size follow that table, whereas D and trimming were derived from the DNA. Within this sample are approximately 110,000 clones, with about 92% of them counted one time only. The biggest ten clones account for less than 0.35% of the sample.

Worth noting for this clone: The target of this receptor is not known. Per-nucleotide qualities are absent, and no much larger clonotype sits a single base away.

TCRbeta CDR3 sequencing was performed on sorted unstimulated T cells and on proliferating T cells recovered from mixed lymphocyte reactions. Fresh whole blood from ten HLA-typed healthy donors was used as the source from which PBMCs were isolated. Taken from the germline V gene (reference sequence), the CDR1 and CDR2 loops are DFQATT and SNEGSKA. V is cut by 6 bases and J by 4 bases, and the space between the germline ends is 6 bases. From its cysteine to its phenylalanine, the CDR3 spans 11 amino acids. Only the CDR3 region is kept as DNA, spanning 33 bases read in frame from base 1. The rearranged chain carries TRBV20-1 and TRBJ1-4; no D gene call is confident. The sequenced sample was CD4+ T cells sorted from blood. The origin of this receptor is a human donor in good health. The base sequence is TGCAGTGCCCGAAATAATGAAAAACTGTTTTTT. Translated, it reads CSARNNEKLFF.